The rows below give T cell receptor beta chains drawn from one sample of a study of spatial heterogeneity in lung cancer. TCRdb redid the calling of the 5' RACE reads with MiXCR, one entry per CDR3 protein. The table shows more than 25,000 distinct CDR3 sequences, with roughly 6.9% occurring only once. Sequenced here: lung tumor tissue, sampled at surgery. These TCRs come from a male donor with early-stage non-small cell lung cancer. The CDR3 runs from the conserved cysteine through the conserved F or W. The order of the fields is CDR3 DNA, CDR3 protein, D gene, J gene, V gene, clone size. The D gene is left open where the match is weak. For some rows the clone size is stated as once, few or many, or as a class when expanded; others skip it.

CDR3 DNA: TGTGCCAGCAGCTCCGTGGACGGAGGTGATGAAGCTTTCTTT
CDR3 protein: CASSSVDGGDEAFF
D gene: -
J gene: TRBJ1-1
V gene: TRBV5-6
clone size: few

CDR3 DNA: TGTGCCAGCAGCCTCGTGGGGCTTCGCACCGGGGAGCTGTTTTTT
CDR3 protein: CASSLVGLRTGELFF
D gene: -
J gene: TRBJ2-2
V gene: TRBV28
clone size: few

CDR3 DNA: TGTGCCAGCAGCTTAGGTTACAGCTTTGAGGCAGATACGCAGTATTTT
CDR3 protein: CASSLGYSFEADTQYF
D gene: -
J gene: TRBJ2-3
V gene: TRBV7-9
clone size: medium-sized

CDR3 DNA: TGTGCCAGCAGTTTAGGGCTAGGCCCTCAAGAGACCCAGTACTTC
CDR3 protein: CASSLGLGPQETQYF
D gene: -
J gene: TRBJ2-5
V gene: TRBV27
clone size: many

CDR3 DNA: TGTGCCAGCAGTTTAGGAAGGGGGGGCCCTCCCGGGGAGCTGTTTTTT
CDR3 protein: CASSLGRGGPPGELFF
D gene: -
J gene: TRBJ2-2
V gene: TRBV28
clone size: few

CDR3 DNA: TGCAGTGCTAGAGACCCGCGTGTTCCGTGGGCTTTCTTT
CDR3 protein: CSARDPRVPWAFF
D gene: -
J gene: TRBJ1-1
V gene: TRBV20-1
clone size: many

CDR3 DNA: TGTGCCAGCAGCTCGGACGGCAATCAGCCCCAGCATTTT
CDR3 protein: CASSSDGNQPQHF
D gene: -
J gene: TRBJ1-5
V gene: TRBV7-9
clone size: many

CDR3 DNA: TGCAGTGCTAGAGTCACAGATACGCAGTATTTT
CDR3 protein: CSARVTDTQYF
D gene: -
J gene: TRBJ2-3
V gene: TRBV20-1
clone size: many

CDR3 DNA: TGCAGCCTGACAGGGGGTGCCCGAGACACAGATACGCAGTATTTT
CDR3 protein: CSLTGGARDTDTQYF
D gene: TRBD1
J gene: TRBJ2-3
V gene: TRBV29-1
clone size: many

CDR3 DNA: TGTGCCAGCTCACTACCCTTCGGGGGGGATACGCAGTATTTT
CDR3 protein: CASSLPFGGDTQYF
D gene: TRBD2
J gene: TRBJ2-3
V gene: TRBV18
clone size: many

CDR3 DNA: TGTGCCAGCAGCCCGTTGTACGAGCAGTACTTC
CDR3 protein: CASSPLYEQYF
D gene: -
J gene: TRBJ2-7
V gene: TRBV7-9
clone size: few

CDR3 DNA: TGCGCCAGCAGCCATGTGGAAAAACGGGACACCATATATTTT
CDR3 protein: CASSHVEKRDTIYF
D gene: -
J gene: TRBJ1-3
V gene: TRBV4-1
clone size: -

CDR3 DNA: TGTGCCAGCATACCCTGGGGCAGTGGGAACACTGAAGCTTTCTTT
CDR3 protein: CASIPWGSGNTEAFF
D gene: -
J gene: TRBJ1-1
V gene: TRBV7-9
clone size: few

CDR3 DNA: TGTGCCAGCAGCCAGCAGTACTTC
CDR3 protein: CASSQQYF
D gene: -
J gene: TRBJ2-7
V gene: TRBV3-1
clone size: many

CDR3 DNA: TGTGCCAGCAGCTTAGATGGCCTGGGACAGCCCCAGCATTTT
CDR3 protein: CASSLDGLGQPQHF
D gene: -
J gene: TRBJ1-5
V gene: TRBV7-9
clone size: many

CDR3 DNA: TGTGCCTGGAGAGAGGGGAGCTACGAGCAGTACTTC
CDR3 protein: CAWREGSYEQYF
D gene: -
J gene: TRBJ2-7
V gene: TRBV30
clone size: -

CDR3 DNA: TGTGCCAGCAGTTTTGGGGCAGGGTATCTGAATCAGCCCCAGCATTTT
CDR3 protein: CASSFGAGYLNQPQHF
D gene: -
J gene: TRBJ1-5
V gene: TRBV28
clone size: -

CDR3 DNA: TGCAGTGCTAGCGGGGGCCACTCGAACGGGGAGCTGTTTTTT
CDR3 protein: CSASGGHSNGELFF
D gene: -
J gene: TRBJ2-2
V gene: TRBV20-1
clone size: many

CDR3 DNA: TGCGCCAGCAGCTTAATAGGGGCAGGGGGCATCTCCTACAATGAGCAGTTCTTC
CDR3 protein: CASSLIGAGGISYNEQFF
D gene: TRBD1
J gene: TRBJ2-1
V gene: TRBV5-1
clone size: -

CDR3 DNA: TGTGCCAGCAGTTCACAGGGTCGGGACACTGAAGCTTTCTTT
CDR3 protein: CASSSQGRDTEAFF
D gene: -
J gene: TRBJ1-1
V gene: TRBV12-3/TRBV12-4
clone size: -

CDR3 DNA: TGCGCCAGCAGCCCCCCGGGACAGGCTGCTGGAAACACCATATATTTT
CDR3 protein: CASSPPGQAAGNTIYF
D gene: TRBD1
J gene: TRBJ1-3
V gene: TRBV4-1
clone size: many

CDR3 DNA: TGCAGTGCTGTTGAACCGGGACAGGGACGGAGGGAGTATTTT
CDR3 protein: CSAVEPGQGRREYF
D gene: TRBD1
J gene: TRBJ2-3
V gene: TRBV20-1
clone size: few

CDR3 DNA: TGTGCCAGCAGCCCTGGTAGCGCTTACAATGAGCAGTTCTTC
CDR3 protein: CASSPGSAYNEQFF
D gene: -
J gene: TRBJ2-1
V gene: TRBV7-2
clone size: many

CDR3 DNA: TGTGCCAGCACCAAACTCGTCGGCATGAGGGTCACCGGGGAGCTGTTTTTT
CDR3 protein: CASTKLVGMRVTGELFF
D gene: -
J gene: TRBJ2-2
V gene: TRBV6-6
clone size: -

CDR3 DNA: TGCAGCGTTGGGGGACAGCTGAACACTGAAGCTTTCTTT
CDR3 protein: CSVGGQLNTEAFF
D gene: TRBD1
J gene: TRBJ1-1
V gene: TRBV29-1
clone size: few

CDR3 DNA: TGTGCCAGCAGTTATCGGCGGGGAAGCGCTGAAGCTTTCTTT
CDR3 protein: CASSYRRGSAEAFF
D gene: -
J gene: TRBJ1-1
V gene: TRBV6-2/TRBV6-3
clone size: many

CDR3 DNA: TGCAGCGTTCGGGGAAAGGGTAGTGGCTACACCTTC
CDR3 protein: CSVRGKGSGYTF
D gene: -
J gene: TRBJ1-2
V gene: TRBV29-1
clone size: many

CDR3 DNA: TGCGCCAGCAGTTCGGGACGGTACTACGAGCAGTACTTC
CDR3 protein: CASSSGRYYEQYF
D gene: -
J gene: TRBJ2-7
V gene: TRBV10-1
clone size: few

CDR3 DNA: TGTGCCAGCAGCTTCGAGCGGGGGGGCTACAATGAGCAGTTCTTC
CDR3 protein: CASSFERGGYNEQFF
D gene: TRBD2
J gene: TRBJ2-1
V gene: TRBV7-2
clone size: many

CDR3 DNA: TGTGCCAGCACCTCGACGAGGGAGATCTCCTACGAGCAGTACTTC
CDR3 protein: CASTSTREISYEQYF
D gene: -
J gene: TRBJ2-7
V gene: TRBV12-3/TRBV12-4
clone size: -

CDR3 DNA: TGTGCCACCACCGTGGGGGCGAATACACCCCTCCACTTT
CDR3 protein: CATTVGANTPLHF
D gene: -
J gene: TRBJ1-6
V gene: TRBV18
clone size: once

CDR3 DNA: TGTGCCAGCAGCTTAGTACAGGGGGTATGGGAGCAGTTCTTC
CDR3 protein: CASSLVQGVWEQFF
D gene: TRBD1
J gene: TRBJ2-1
V gene: TRBV7-2
clone size: -

CDR3 DNA: TGCGCCAGCAGCCATTGGGGACCAAGTTATGGCTACACCTTC
CDR3 protein: CASSHWGPSYGYTF
D gene: -
J gene: TRBJ1-2
V gene: TRBV4-1
clone size: many

CDR3 DNA: TGTGCCAGCAGTTCCCGCCCCAATTCACCCCTCCACTTT
CDR3 protein: CASSSRPNSPLHF
D gene: -
J gene: TRBJ1-6
V gene: TRBV27
clone size: many